This paragraph reports one T cell receptor (beta chain). This clonotype occurred a few times. Its antigen is currently not known. No much larger clone exists at a distance of one base, and base qualities are not known. This specimen belongs to a study of blood T cells in healthy people across ages (dated by TCRdb to about 2015). Study-level background: Template switching captured roughly one uniquely barcoded TCR beta cDNA molecule per two T cells in model experiments. Four age groups were formed from the donors: young (average approximately 15 years), middle-aged (roughly 38), aged (62) and long-lived (about 75). For two donors (one aged 18 to 29 and one aged 80 or older), the study analyzed two additional independent replicas of 1 million unique cDNA reads from the same blood draw. To avoid experimental bias, donors of different ages were randomly spread across the sequencing lanes. The study measured age-related changes in TCR beta repertoire diversity using deep sequencing normalized with unique cDNA molecular identifiers. Results and caveats for the whole study, not just this receptor: Estimates of total diversity from one million sequenced T cells were regarded as lower bounds and underestimates. The long-lived group showed more naive CD4+ T cells, fewer expanded clones and increased TCR diversity than the aged group, suggesting age selection. Because profiling used bulk unsorted PBMCs, naive and antigen-experienced compartments could not be compared conclusively. There was a strong correlation between observed TCR beta diversity and the percentage of naive T cells measured by flow cytometry. Observed TCR beta diversity per million T cells fell roughly linearly with age, and a significant reduction was already apparent by age roughly 40. The CMV infection status of donors was not known, potentially confounding age-related changes in expanded clonotypes.

Counted from cysteine to phenylalanine, this CDR3 has 12 amino acids. Of the read, only the CDR3 DNA is kept; its 36 bases are in frame from base 1. From a lookup of the germline V gene, CDR1 and CDR2 are SQVTM and ANQGSEA. V and J lose 4 bases and 5 bases, and a span of 12 bases separates them. The donors were 40 or so Caucasian individuals from Russia, aged 6 to 90 years, who were systemically healthy. Each donor gave 9 to 10 milliliters of peripheral blood, collected into EDTA-treated Vacutainer tubes. Ficoll-Paque density-gradient centrifugation was used to isolate PBMCs, with at least 6.5 million per sample. Trizol reagent was used to extract total RNA from the PBMCs, yielding at least 5.5 micrograms per sample. Naive CD45RAhigh/CD27high T cell percentages were measured by flow cytometry on a PBMC aliquot from every donor. Receptors were amplified or captured by 5' RACE. The instrument was an Illumina HiSeq 2500. A second PCR of about 6 to 11 cycles was performed with a sample-barcoded 5' primer and a J-beta primer mix. A template-switch 5' adaptor carrying 12 random nucleotides introduced a unique molecular identifier onto each TCR beta cDNA molecule. Each sample yielded at least 3 million CDR3-containing paired-end reads. All of the RNA was converted into first-strand cDNA using the Mint cDNA synthesis kit, with a TRBC-specific oligonucleotide serving as the primer. All cDNA was treated with uracil-DNA glycosylase and then went through a first 18-cycle PCR with the universal primers M1SS and BC2_uni_R. As for the authors' bioinformatics: Normalization of each sample was performed by random selection of 1 million high-quality reads, each carrying a distinct molecular identifier. Instead of being binned into consensus sequences, reads with shared molecular identifiers were discarded. MiTCR, run with a Q25 quality threshold and the strictest error-elimination algorithm, handled CDR3 identification, clonotype clustering and error correction. Lower-bound total TCR beta diversity was estimated with a nonparametric unseen species model using Euler transformation. TCRdb reworked the public reads: Q25 trimming with fastp, MiXCR clone assembly, productive beta chains retained. Here each entry gathers all rows of one CDR3 protein and keeps the most common genes and DNA. Clone size and V and J calls follow TCRdb, not the original study. In this sample the table shows around 690,000 distinct CDR3 sequences, roughly three fifths of which occur a single time. About two fifths of the sample lies in the top ten.

The chain uses TRBV29-1 and TRBJ2-7; no D gene is confidently identified. Specimen: blood. The origin of this receptor is a man aged 55-75 years in good health. The CDR3 corresponds to CSVGQPEHEQYF. In nucleotide form, the sequence is TGCAGCGTTGGGCAGCCCGAACACGAGCAGTACTTC.